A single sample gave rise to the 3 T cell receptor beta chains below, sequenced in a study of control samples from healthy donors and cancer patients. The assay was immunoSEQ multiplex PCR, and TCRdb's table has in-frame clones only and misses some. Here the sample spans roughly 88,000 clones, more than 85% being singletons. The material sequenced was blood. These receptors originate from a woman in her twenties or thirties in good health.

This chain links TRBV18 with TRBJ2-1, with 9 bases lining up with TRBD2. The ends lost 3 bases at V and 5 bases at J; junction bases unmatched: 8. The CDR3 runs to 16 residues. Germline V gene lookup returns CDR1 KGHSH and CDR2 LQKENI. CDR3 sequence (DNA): TGTGCCAGCTCACCCTCAGCCAGCGGGGGGAACAATGAGCAGTTCTTC. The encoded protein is CASSPSASGGNNEQFF.

Written as DNA, the CDR3 is TGCGCCAGCAGCTTGGAGGTAGCCAAAAACATTCAGTACTTC. Translation gives CASSLEVAKNIQYF. The chain links TRBV5-1 to TRBJ2-4; D gene ambiguous. CDR1 and CDR2 from the germline V gene are SGHRS and YFSETQ. V shed 0 bases and J shed 0 bases, with 4 bases lying between them. This CDR3 is 14 amino acids long. Full variable domain (rest looked up from reference TRBV5-1 and TRBJ2-4): KAGVTQTPRYLIKTRGQQVTLSCSPISGHRSVSWYQQTPGQGLQFLFEYFSETQRNKGNFPGRFSGRQFSNSRSEMNVSTLELGDSALYLCASSLEVAKNIQYFGAGTRLSVL.

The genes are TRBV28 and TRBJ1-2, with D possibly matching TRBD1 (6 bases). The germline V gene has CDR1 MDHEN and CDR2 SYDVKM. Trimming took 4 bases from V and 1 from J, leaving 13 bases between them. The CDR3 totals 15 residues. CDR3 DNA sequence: TGTGCCAGCAGTTCGGGTAGGGGGAATAACTATGGCTACACCTTC. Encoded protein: CASSSGRGNNYGYTF.